This record looks at one T cell receptor beta chain sequence and its context. Its antigen remains unidentified. The CDR3 runs to 15 residues. CDR1 and CDR2 (germline): SEHNR, FQNEAQ (reference sequence). Unmatched junction bases numbered 7, after V lost 1 base and J lost 9 bases. The PCR employed 60 Vbeta primers together with 13 Jbeta primers. Measured with immunoSEQ multiplex PCR; TCRdb has only the in-frame clones, and not every one. The sample data list 150,000 or so clones. The source of the sample is a study of cytomegalovirus exposure and HLA in healthy donors. On the study more broadly: Most donors, 80% to 90% of over 300 genotyped, fell in the Caucasian-associated ancestry cluster. Regarding the study as a whole: At a 0.05 false discovery rate, a later analysis found about 17,000 TCR beta sequences to be associated with HLA alleles. In all likelihood, a cluster of highly shared sequence variants was a sequencing artifact.

The study sampled nominally healthy donors, though unrecorded immune exposures were likely. The receptor's source is a woman in her forties or fifties in good health and CMV-seronegative. The rearrangement joins TRBV7-9 to TRBJ2-1; 9 nucleotides match TRBD1. Material: PBMCs. CDR3 sequence: CASSLGQGDLSEQFF. In DNA form, the CDR3 reads TGTGCCAGCAGCTTAGGACAGGGGGATCTAAGTGAGCAGTTCTTC.